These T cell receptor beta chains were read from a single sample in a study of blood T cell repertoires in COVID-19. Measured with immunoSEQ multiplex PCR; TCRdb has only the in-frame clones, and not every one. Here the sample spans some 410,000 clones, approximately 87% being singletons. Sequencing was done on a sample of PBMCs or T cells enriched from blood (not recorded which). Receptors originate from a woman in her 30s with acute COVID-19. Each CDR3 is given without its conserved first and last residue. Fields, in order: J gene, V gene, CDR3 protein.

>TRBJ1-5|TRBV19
ASSIPQGAGQPQH
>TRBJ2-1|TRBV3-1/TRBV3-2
ASSQEEGDEQF
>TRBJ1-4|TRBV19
ASTSSGRDEKLF
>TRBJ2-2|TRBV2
ASSSDGVNTGELF
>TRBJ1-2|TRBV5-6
ASSSRQGGNYGYT
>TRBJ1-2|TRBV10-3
AISESAGYGYT
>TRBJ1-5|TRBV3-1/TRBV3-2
ASSQVPGGDRGNQPQH
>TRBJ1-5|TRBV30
AWSQENQPQH
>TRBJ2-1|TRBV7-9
ASSSLPLAGGKNEQF
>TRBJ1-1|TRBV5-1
ASSLVGTANTEAF
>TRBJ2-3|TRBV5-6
ASMTGDADTQY
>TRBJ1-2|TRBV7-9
ASSPGGYGYT
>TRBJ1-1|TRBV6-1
ASSEWSFGGTEAF
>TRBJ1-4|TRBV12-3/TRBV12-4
ASSDNVKLF
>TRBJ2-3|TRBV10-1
ASSESNLAGGLDTQY
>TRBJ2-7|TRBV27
ASSLYPPPDTFYEQY
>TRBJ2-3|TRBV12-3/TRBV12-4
ASSFLVGDTQY
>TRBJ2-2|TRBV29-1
SVDVTGDGELF
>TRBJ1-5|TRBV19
ASSIGGDYQPQH
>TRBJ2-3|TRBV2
ADSTGADTQY
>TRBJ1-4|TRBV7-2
ASRLTGGDGKLF
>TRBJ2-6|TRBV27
ASSLGDRGWKGANVLT
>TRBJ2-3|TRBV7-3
ASSLGTSARTDTQY
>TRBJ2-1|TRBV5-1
ASSSIISSYNEQF
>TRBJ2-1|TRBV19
ASSVTGYNEQF
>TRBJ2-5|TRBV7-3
ASSWGLGETQY
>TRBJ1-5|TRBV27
ASSPNSGMVQPQH
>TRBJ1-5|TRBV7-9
ASSGGQGAHSNQPQH
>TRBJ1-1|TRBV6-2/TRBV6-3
ASSNARWMAEAF
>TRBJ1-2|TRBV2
ASRTDNYGYT
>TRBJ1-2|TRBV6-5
ASSTGTGGNYGYT
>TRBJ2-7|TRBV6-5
ATADRGYEQY
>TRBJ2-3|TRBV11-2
ASSKARVADTQY
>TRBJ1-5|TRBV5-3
ARSDRGQPQH
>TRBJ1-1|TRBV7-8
ASSLGSPGNTEAF
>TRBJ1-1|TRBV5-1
ASSLGPGNTEAF
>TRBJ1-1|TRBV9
ASSILTGGNTEAF
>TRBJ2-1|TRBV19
ASSKGGSGVSYNEQF
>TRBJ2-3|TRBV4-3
ASSHWTGDTQY
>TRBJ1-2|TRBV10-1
ASSGTLNYGYT
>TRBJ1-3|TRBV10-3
AIKRSAGGTSSSGNTIY
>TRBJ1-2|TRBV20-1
SARRVVGYT
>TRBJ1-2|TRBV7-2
ASSAQGFGYT
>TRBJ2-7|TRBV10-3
AISPGLGQGLSYEQY
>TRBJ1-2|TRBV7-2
ASGDRVDYGYT
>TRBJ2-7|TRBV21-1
ASSKNGYTYEQY
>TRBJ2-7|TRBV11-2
ASSRDRSYEQY
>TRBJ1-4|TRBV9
ASSSGQGATNEKLF
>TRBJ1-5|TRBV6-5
ASRGTANQPQH
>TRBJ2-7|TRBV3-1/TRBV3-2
ASSQGGTAAYEQY
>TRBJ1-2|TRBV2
ASTERTNYGYT
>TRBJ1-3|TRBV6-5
ASSYDGAVSGNTIY
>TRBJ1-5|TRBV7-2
ASSLARGYSNQPQH
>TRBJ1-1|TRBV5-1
ASSEAVRGTEAF
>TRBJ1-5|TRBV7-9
ASSPNNQPQH
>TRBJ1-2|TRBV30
AWSAGPPDYYGYT
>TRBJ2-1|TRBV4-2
ASSPGASYEQF
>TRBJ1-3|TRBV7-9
AVGRGSGNTIY
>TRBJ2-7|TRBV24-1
ATSDPGQGSYEQY